A selection of T cell receptor beta chains follows, all from one sample in a study of cytomegalovirus exposure and HLA in healthy donors. Sequencing used immunoSEQ multiplex PCR; TCRdb keeps in-frame clones, though not all of them. Here the sample spans a few hundred thousand clones, around 83% being singletons. Sequenced sample: PBMCs. The source is a girl between 10 and 17 years old in good health and CMV-seronegative. CDR3s include the opening cysteine and the closing phenylalanine or tryptophan. The order of the fields is clone size, V gene, D gene, J gene, CDR3 DNA, CDR3 protein. D genes are given only for firm matches. Only part of the rows carry a size: once, few, many, or a class if the clone is expanded.

clone size: .; V gene: TRBV10-3; D gene: .; J gene: TRBJ1-5; CDR3 DNA: TGTGCCAGCAGTTACTCGGGGGGGAACAATCAGCCCCAGCATTTT; CDR3 protein: CASSYSGGNNQPQHF
clone size: .; V gene: TRBV5-1; D gene: TRBD1; J gene: TRBJ1-1; CDR3 DNA: TGCGCCAGCAGCTCGGGACAGTTGAACACTGAAGCTTTCTTT; CDR3 protein: CASSSGQLNTEAFF
clone size: .; V gene: TRBV27; D gene: .; J gene: TRBJ1-1; CDR3 DNA: TGTGCCAGCAGTTTAGGCCTTACTAAACGATTCCCGGGGAGGGGCACTGAAGCTTTCTTT; CDR3 protein: CASSLGLTKRFPGRGTEAFF
clone size: .; V gene: TRBV7-9; D gene: TRBD2; J gene: TRBJ2-7; CDR3 DNA: TGTTCCAGCAGCTTTGGACTAGCGGGAGACAGTAGGTACGAGCAGTACTTC; CDR3 protein: CSSSFGLAGDSRYEQYF
clone size: .; V gene: TRBV5-5; D gene: TRBD1; J gene: TRBJ1-4; CDR3 DNA: TGTGCCAGCAGCTGGGGACAGGGATTCGGTGAAAAACTGTTTTTT; CDR3 protein: CASSWGQGFGEKLFF
clone size: .; V gene: TRBV5-1; D gene: TRBD2; J gene: TRBJ2-5; CDR3 DNA: TGCGCCAGCAGCTTCTCCCGACTAGCGGAGACCCAGTACTTC; CDR3 protein: CASSFSRLAETQYF
clone size: .; V gene: TRBV6-6; D gene: .; J gene: TRBJ2-2; CDR3 DNA: TGTGCCAGCAGTTACTCCGGGTTCGCGAACACCGGGGAGCTGTTTTTT; CDR3 protein: CASSYSGFANTGELFF
clone size: few; V gene: TRBV6-1; D gene: .; J gene: TRBJ1-1; CDR3 DNA: TGTGCCAGCAATAAAGGGGTGACTGAAGCTTTCTTT; CDR3 protein: CASNKGVTEAFF
clone size: .; V gene: TRBV19; D gene: TRBD1; J gene: TRBJ1-5; CDR3 DNA: TGTGCCAGTAGCGGACTTGACAGGGGACCTAGGGGGTTT; CDR3 protein: CASSGLDRGPRGF
clone size: .; V gene: TRBV7-7; D gene: .; J gene: TRBJ1-2; CDR3 DNA: TGTGCTAGCAGCCCCCCCGTTGGGAGACATGGCTACACCTTC; CDR3 protein: CASSPPVGRHGYTF
clone size: .; V gene: TRBV27; D gene: TRBD1; J gene: TRBJ1-5; CDR3 DNA: TGTGCCAGCAGCCGGGACAGGGCGACTCAGCCCCAGCATTTT; CDR3 protein: CASSRDRATQPQHF
clone size: .; V gene: TRBV30; D gene: .; J gene: TRBJ1-6; CDR3 DNA: TGTGCCTGGACCGGACAGCGGAGCTCCTATAATTCACCCCTCCACTTT; CDR3 protein: CAWTGQRSSYNSPLHF
clone size: few; V gene: TRBV5-1; D gene: .; J gene: TRBJ1-1; CDR3 DNA: TGCGCCAGCAGCTTGCGGCTCGCAGACGGGAGTACTGAAGCTTTCTTT; CDR3 protein: CASSLRLADGSTEAFF
clone size: .; V gene: TRBV28; D gene: .; J gene: TRBJ1-2; CDR3 DNA: TGTGCCAGCAGTTTAGGCATCCCAGGCAATGGCTACACCTTC; CDR3 protein: CASSLGIPGNGYTF
clone size: few; V gene: TRBV5-4; D gene: .; J gene: TRBJ1-2; CDR3 DNA: TGTGCCAGCAGCCCCAAGACAGCTAACTATGGCTACACCTTC; CDR3 protein: CASSPKTANYGYTF
clone size: .; V gene: TRBV4-3; D gene: .; J gene: TRBJ1-5; CDR3 DNA: TGCGCCAGCAGCCAAGATCCTAAGTCACCCCAGCATTTT; CDR3 protein: CASSQDPKSPQHF
clone size: .; V gene: TRBV7-3; D gene: TRBD2; J gene: TRBJ2-1; CDR3 DNA: TGTGCCAGCAGCCGGACTAGCGGACCCTACAATGAGCAGTTCTTC; CDR3 protein: CASSRTSGPYNEQFF
clone size: .; V gene: TRBV11-3; D gene: .; J gene: TRBJ2-3; CDR3 DNA: TGTGCCAGCAGCCCTGACTTTTCAGATACGCAGTATTTT; CDR3 protein: CASSPDFSDTQYF
clone size: .; V gene: TRBV2; D gene: .; J gene: TRBJ2-2; CDR3 DNA: TGTGCCAGCAGAGAAGACAGGCTTAGTCGTGGGGAGCTGTTTTTT; CDR3 protein: CASREDRLSRGELFF
clone size: once; V gene: TRBV25-1; D gene: .; J gene: TRBJ2-7; CDR3 DNA: TGTGCCAGCAGTGATGCGCATCTCTACGAGCAGTACTTC; CDR3 protein: CASSDAHLYEQYF
clone size: .; V gene: TRBV7-2; D gene: .; J gene: TRBJ1-2; CDR3 DNA: TGTGCCAGCAGCTTAGATATCTATGGCTACACCTTC; CDR3 protein: CASSLDIYGYTF
clone size: .; V gene: TRBV7-9; D gene: TRBD1; J gene: TRBJ1-4; CDR3 DNA: TGTGCCAGCAGCTTTGCGGACAGGTCAAATGAAAAACTGTTTTTT; CDR3 protein: CASSFADRSNEKLFF
clone size: .; V gene: TRBV6-5; D gene: .; J gene: TRBJ1-1; CDR3 DNA: TGTGCCAGCAGGCCAACAGGGTCCCCTGAAGCTTTCTTT; CDR3 protein: CASRPTGSPEAFF
clone size: once; V gene: TRBV6-1; D gene: .; J gene: TRBJ2-7; CDR3 DNA: TGTGCCAGCAGTGCCCAGGTGGCGAGTCTAATCTACGAGCAGTACTTC; CDR3 protein: CASSAQVASLIYEQYF
clone size: .; V gene: TRBV6-1; D gene: .; J gene: TRBJ1-6; CDR3 DNA: TGTGCCAGCAGTGCCCAGGGGCCGCCCCGTTATAATTCACCCCTCCACTTT; CDR3 protein: CASSAQGPPRYNSPLHF
clone size: .; V gene: TRBV5-4; D gene: .; J gene: TRBJ1-1; CDR3 DNA: TGTGCCAGCACCCCCCCTGGGGGACAGAACACTGAAGCTTTCTTT; CDR3 protein: CASTPPGGQNTEAFF
clone size: .; V gene: TRBV7-2; D gene: TRBD2; J gene: TRBJ2-1; CDR3 DNA: TGTGCCAGCAGCTTCTTTAGCGGGGGGGAGCAGTTCTTC; CDR3 protein: CASSFFSGGEQFF
clone size: .; V gene: TRBV15; D gene: .; J gene: TRBJ2-1; CDR3 DNA: TGTGCCACCAGCAGGACGACACCAGGCCGCCTGCTTTTGTATGAGCAGTTCTTC; CDR3 protein: CATSRTTPGRLLLYEQFF
clone size: .; V gene: TRBV4-1; D gene: .; J gene: TRBJ2-7; CDR3 DNA: TGCGCCAGCAGCCAAGATTCAACAGGGCTGGAGCAGTACTTC; CDR3 protein: CASSQDSTGLEQYF
clone size: .; V gene: TRBV11-2; D gene: .; J gene: TRBJ2-5; CDR3 DNA: TGTGCCAGCAGCCCCCTGCCGGGGGGCATCTCAGAGACCCAGTACTTC; CDR3 protein: CASSPLPGGISETQYF
clone size: .; V gene: TRBV28; D gene: .; J gene: TRBJ1-4; CDR3 DNA: TGTGCCAGCAGTTTTTGGACAGATAATCCAACTAATGAAAAACTGTTTTTT; CDR3 protein: CASSFWTDNPTNEKLFF
clone size: .; V gene: TRBV19; D gene: TRBD1; J gene: TRBJ2-1; CDR3 DNA: TGTGCCAGTAGCAGGACAGGGCTAAACTACAATGAGCAGTTCTTC; CDR3 protein: CASSRTGLNYNEQFF
clone size: few; V gene: TRBV4-3; D gene: .; J gene: TRBJ1-1; CDR3 DNA: TGCGCCAGCAGCCAAGATTGGGAGTTGAACACTGAAGCTTTCTTT; CDR3 protein: CASSQDWELNTEAFF
clone size: .; V gene: TRBV6-5; D gene: TRBD2; J gene: TRBJ2-5; CDR3 DNA: TGTGCCAGCAGGTCCTGGGGGGGAGCTCAAGAGACCCAGTACTTC; CDR3 protein: CASRSWGGAQETQYF
clone size: .; V gene: TRBV6-1; D gene: .; J gene: TRBJ2-7; CDR3 DNA: TGTGCCAGCAGCCACCTAGCGGAGCAGTACTTC; CDR3 protein: CASSHLAEQYF
clone size: .; V gene: TRBV2; D gene: TRBD1; J gene: TRBJ2-3; CDR3 DNA: TGTGCCAGCGGACAGGGGTCCAACACAGATACGCAGTATTTT; CDR3 protein: CASGQGSNTDTQYF
clone size: few; V gene: TRBV5-6; D gene: .; J gene: TRBJ1-1; CDR3 DNA: TGTGCCAGCAGCTTGAGAGTCATGAACACTGAAGCTTTCTTT; CDR3 protein: CASSLRVMNTEAFF
clone size: .; V gene: TRBV7-8; D gene: .; J gene: TRBJ1-2; CDR3 DNA: TGTGCCAGCAGCTTAGCGCGAAGTGTCGGCTATGGCTACACCTTC; CDR3 protein: CASSLARSVGYGYTF
clone size: once; V gene: TRBV15; D gene: .; J gene: TRBJ2-3; CDR3 DNA: TGTGCCACCAGCAGAGATAGTTTTGGCCGGGGGGCCCAGGGCACAGATACGCAGTATTTT; CDR3 protein: CATSRDSFGRGAQGTDTQYF
clone size: .; V gene: TRBV12-5; D gene: .; J gene: TRBJ2-3; CDR3 DNA: TGTGCTAGTGGTTTGGTAATCACAGGGGAGGCAGATACGCAGTATTTT; CDR3 protein: CASGLVITGEADTQYF
clone size: few; V gene: TRBV7-2; D gene: .; J gene: TRBJ2-7; CDR3 DNA: TGTGCCAGCACCCCGAATAGCGGACCCTACGAGCAGTACTTC; CDR3 protein: CASTPNSGPYEQYF
clone size: .; V gene: TRBV6-5; D gene: .; J gene: TRBJ1-1; CDR3 DNA: TGTGCCAGCAGTTACTCGAGGGGGACGAACACTGAAGCTTTCTTT; CDR3 protein: CASSYSRGTNTEAFF
clone size: .; V gene: TRBV7-2; D gene: TRBD1; J gene: TRBJ1-3; CDR3 DNA: TGTGCCAGCAGCTTAGGGGACAGGCGAAGCTCTGGAAACACCATATATTTT; CDR3 protein: CASSLGDRRSSGNTIYF
clone size: .; V gene: TRBV7-3; D gene: TRBD1; J gene: TRBJ2-1; CDR3 DNA: TGTGCCAGCAGCTTTGCAACAGGGGGCTCCTACAATGAGCAGTTCTTC; CDR3 protein: CASSFATGGSYNEQFF
clone size: few; V gene: TRBV10-3; D gene: .; J gene: TRBJ1-5; CDR3 DNA: TGTGCCATCAGTGCTACAGGGCCAAGCCAGCCCCAGCATTTT; CDR3 protein: CAISATGPSQPQHF
clone size: once; V gene: TRBV9; D gene: .; J gene: TRBJ2-1; CDR3 DNA: TGTGCCAGCAGCGTCTCCGCTCGAGGCTCCTACAATGAGCAGTTCTTC; CDR3 protein: CASSVSARGSYNEQFF
clone size: .; V gene: TRBV7-2; D gene: .; J gene: TRBJ1-4; CDR3 DNA: TGTGCCAGCAGCTTAACGAGACAGACTAATGAAAAACTGTTTTTT; CDR3 protein: CASSLTRQTNEKLFF
clone size: .; V gene: TRBV11-2; D gene: TRBD1; J gene: TRBJ2-7; CDR3 DNA: TGTGCCAGCAGCTTAGATCCCGGACAGGGTAGCGAGCAGTACTTC; CDR3 protein: CASSLDPGQGSEQYF
clone size: .; V gene: TRBV28; D gene: .; J gene: TRBJ1-5; CDR3 DNA: TGTGCCAGCAGTTTAGGGGGGAGGCATCAGCCCCAGCATTTT; CDR3 protein: CASSLGGRHQPQHF
clone size: .; V gene: TRBV5-1; D gene: TRBD2; J gene: TRBJ2-3; CDR3 DNA: TGCGCCAGCAGCTCAACTAGCGGGAGGGCGGCAGATACGCAGTATTTT; CDR3 protein: CASSSTSGRAADTQYF
clone size: .; V gene: TRBV30; D gene: TRBD1; J gene: TRBJ2-7; CDR3 DNA: TGTGCCTGGAGCCCGGGACAGGGCTACGAGCAGTACTTC; CDR3 protein: CAWSPGQGYEQYF
clone size: .; V gene: TRBV7-7; D gene: TRBD2; J gene: TRBJ2-7; CDR3 DNA: TGTGCCAGCAGCCCGACTAGCGGGGGGCTACGCGAGTGCCACGAGCAGTACTTC; CDR3 protein: CASSPTSGGLRECHEQYF
clone size: .; V gene: TRBV6-1; D gene: TRBD1; J gene: TRBJ1-5; CDR3 DNA: TGTGCCAGCAGTGCCGGGACAGGGGGCGCGAGCAATCAGCCCCAGCATTTT; CDR3 protein: CASSAGTGGASNQPQHF
clone size: .; V gene: TRBV6-6; D gene: .; J gene: TRBJ2-1; CDR3 DNA: TGTGCCAGCAGGGGCGTAGGCGAAGACTACAATGAGCAGTTCTTC; CDR3 protein: CASRGVGEDYNEQFF
clone size: .; V gene: TRBV7-2; D gene: TRBD1; J gene: TRBJ2-3; CDR3 DNA: TGTGCCAGCAGCCCGCAGGGGGCGGATACGCAGTATTTT; CDR3 protein: CASSPQGADTQYF